Listed below are T cell receptor beta chains from one sample, sequenced in a study of Graves' ophthalmopathy and Graves' hyperthyroidism. TCRdb re-derived calls from the multiplex PCR reads in MiXCR, one entry per CDR3 protein. The table records 600,000 to 700,000 distinct CDR3 sequences, 35% to 45% of them present only once. The sequenced sample was peripheral blood. The receptors were sampled from an adult man with Graves' ophthalmopathy. Both conserved end residues are part of each CDR3. A D gene is named only where the DNA matches it firmly. Some rows mark clone size as missing; the rest say once, few, many or name a class of expanded clone.

CDR3 length: 13
J gene: TRBJ1-2
D gene: TRBD1
V gene: TRBV20-1
clone size: many
CDR3 DNA: TGCAGTGCGCCGGGACAGGGTGGTGTTGGCTACACCTTC
CDR3 protein: CSAPGQGGVGYTF

CDR3 length: 14
J gene: TRBJ1-1
D gene: TRBD1
V gene: TRBV6-6
clone size: few
CDR3 DNA: TGTGCCAGCAGGGCGGGACAGGGGGACACTGAAGCTTTCTTT
CDR3 protein: CASRAGQGDTEAFF

CDR3 length: 15
J gene: TRBJ1-2
D gene: -
V gene: TRBV29-1
clone size: many
CDR3 DNA: TGCAGCGTTGAGGTCACAGGAAGTTTTAACTATGGCTACACCTTC
CDR3 protein: CSVEVTGSFNYGYTF

CDR3 length: 14
J gene: TRBJ2-7
D gene: -
V gene: TRBV2
clone size: many
CDR3 DNA: TGTGCCAGCTATCACTCCCCGGTCACCTACGAGCAGTACTTC
CDR3 protein: CASYHSPVTYEQYF

CDR3 length: 14
J gene: TRBJ2-7
D gene: TRBD1
V gene: TRBV12-3/TRBV12-4
clone size: few
CDR3 DNA: TGTGCCAGCAGCCGACAGGGTTTGACCTACGAGCAGTACTTC
CDR3 protein: CASSRQGLTYEQYF

CDR3 length: 14
J gene: TRBJ2-7
D gene: -
V gene: TRBV7-2
clone size: many
CDR3 DNA: TGTGCCAGCAGCTTATCGGGCTTTGCCTACGAGCAGTACTTC
CDR3 protein: CASSLSGFAYEQYF

CDR3 length: 15
J gene: TRBJ1-2
D gene: -
V gene: TRBV5-8
clone size: few
CDR3 DNA: TGTGCCAGCAGCTTGGGTACGAATGCCCGTTATGGCTACACCTTC
CDR3 protein: CASSLGTNARYGYTF

CDR3 length: 13
J gene: TRBJ1-6
D gene: -
V gene: TRBV30
clone size: -
CDR3 DNA: TGTGCCTGGAGTGGGGAGGCGGACTCACCCCTCCACTTT
CDR3 protein: CAWSGEADSPLHF

CDR3 length: 17
J gene: TRBJ1-5
D gene: -
V gene: TRBV12-3/TRBV12-4
clone size: -
CDR3 DNA: TGTGCCAGCAGTTACTACCCCTTCCCCAGGGGCAATCAGCCCCAGCATTTT
CDR3 protein: CASSYYPFPRGNQPQHF

CDR3 length: 21
J gene: TRBJ2-5
D gene: TRBD2
V gene: TRBV7-3
clone size: -
CDR3 DNA: TGTGCCAGCAGCTTAGACTCTAAGGCGGGGCTAGCGGGGGGGACCCAAGAGACCCAGTACTTC
CDR3 protein: CASSLDSKAGLAGGTQETQYF

CDR3 length: 16
J gene: TRBJ2-5
D gene: TRBD1
V gene: TRBV9
clone size: -
CDR3 DNA: TGTGCCAGCAGCGTTACCAGGACAGGTTGGCAAGAGACCCAGTACTTC
CDR3 protein: CASSVTRTGWQETQYF

CDR3 length: 11
J gene: TRBJ1-1
D gene: -
V gene: TRBV9
clone size: few
CDR3 DNA: TGTGCCAGCACCAAGCAGACTGAAGCTTTCTTT
CDR3 protein: CASTKQTEAFF

CDR3 length: 16
J gene: TRBJ1-2
D gene: -
V gene: TRBV9
clone size: many
CDR3 DNA: TGTGCCAGCAGCCGATCCGGGACCTTGGGAAACTATGGCTACACCTTC
CDR3 protein: CASSRSGTLGNYGYTF

CDR3 length: 15
J gene: TRBJ1-5
D gene: -
V gene: TRBV7-2
clone size: many
CDR3 DNA: TGTGCCAGCAGACTAGGGTCCTCCGGCAATCAGCCCCAGCATTTT
CDR3 protein: CASRLGSSGNQPQHF

CDR3 length: 14
J gene: TRBJ1-1
D gene: -
V gene: TRBV6-4
clone size: -
CDR3 DNA: TGTGCCAGCAGTGGACAGGCAATGAACACTGAAGCTTTCTTT
CDR3 protein: CASSGQAMNTEAFF

CDR3 length: 15
J gene: TRBJ2-5
D gene: -
V gene: TRBV24-1
clone size: many
CDR3 DNA: TGTGCCACCAGTGATTCGGACCTGAAGCGGGAGACCCAGTACTTC
CDR3 protein: CATSDSDLKRETQYF

CDR3 length: 13
J gene: TRBJ1-5
D gene: -
V gene: TRBV6-6
clone size: many
CDR3 DNA: TGTGCTATTCGGGGGGGACCAAATCAGCCCCAGCATTTT
CDR3 protein: CAIRGGPNQPQHF

CDR3 length: 14
J gene: TRBJ1-3
D gene: -
V gene: TRBV2
clone size: -
CDR3 DNA: TGTGCCAGCAGTGAGCGCAGGGCTGGAAACACCATATATTTT
CDR3 protein: CASSERRAGNTIYF

CDR3 length: 14
J gene: TRBJ1-4
D gene: TRBD1
V gene: TRBV15
clone size: many
CDR3 DNA: TGTGCCACCAGCGGTACAGGGGTAGCGGAAAAACTGTTTTTT
CDR3 protein: CATSGTGVAEKLFF

CDR3 length: 12
J gene: TRBJ2-7
D gene: -
V gene: TRBV2
clone size: -
CDR3 DNA: TGTGCCAGCTCAAACGCGGACCACGAGCAGTACTTC
CDR3 protein: CASSNADHEQYF

CDR3 length: 13
J gene: TRBJ1-2
D gene: TRBD1
V gene: TRBV29-1
clone size: -
CDR3 DNA: TGCAGCGTTGCACAGGGGGGGAAAGGCGGCTACACCTTC
CDR3 protein: CSVAQGGKGGYTF

CDR3 length: 13
J gene: TRBJ1-2
D gene: TRBD1
V gene: TRBV6-5
clone size: -
CDR3 DNA: TGTGCCAGCAGTGAAGCGGGACAGGATGGCTACACCTTC
CDR3 protein: CASSEAGQDGYTF

CDR3 length: 14
J gene: TRBJ2-3
D gene: -
V gene: TRBV29-1
clone size: -
CDR3 DNA: TGCAGCGTGACCACAGTCAGCGGCACAGATACGCAGTATTTT
CDR3 protein: CSVTTVSGTDTQYF

CDR3 length: 15
J gene: TRBJ1-2
D gene: -
V gene: TRBV7-9
clone size: many
CDR3 DNA: TGTGCCAGCAGCTTCGGGGGCAGGCCCTCATATGGCTACACCTTC
CDR3 protein: CASSFGGRPSYGYTF

CDR3 length: 15
J gene: TRBJ2-5
D gene: -
V gene: TRBV5-1
clone size: many
CDR3 DNA: TGCGCCAGCAGCTTGGGAGTAGCGGACCAAGAGACCCAGTACTTC
CDR3 protein: CASSLGVADQETQYF

CDR3 length: 14
J gene: TRBJ2-7
D gene: TRBD1
V gene: TRBV29-1
clone size: many
CDR3 DNA: TGCAGCGTCGGGACAGGGACTAAGTCCTACGAGCAGTACTTC
CDR3 protein: CSVGTGTKSYEQYF

CDR3 length: 10
J gene: TRBJ2-1
D gene: -
V gene: TRBV7-9
clone size: many
CDR3 DNA: TGTGCCAGCAGCTTATACGAGCAGTTCTTC
CDR3 protein: CASSLYEQFF

CDR3 length: 12
J gene: TRBJ2-7
D gene: -
V gene: TRBV6-4
clone size: -
CDR3 DNA: TGTGCCAGCAGGGGTGGCCGGAACGAGCAGTACTTC
CDR3 protein: CASRGGRNEQYF

CDR3 length: 12
J gene: TRBJ2-5
D gene: -
V gene: TRBV29-1
clone size: many
CDR3 DNA: TGCAGCGTTGTAGGGGCCGGGGAGACCCAGTACTTC
CDR3 protein: CSVVGAGETQYF

CDR3 length: 11
J gene: TRBJ2-5
D gene: -
V gene: TRBV2
clone size: -
CDR3 DNA: TGTGCCAGCAGTGACGGGAAGACCCAGTACTTC
CDR3 protein: CASSDGKTQYF

CDR3 length: 15
J gene: TRBJ2-7
D gene: TRBD1
V gene: TRBV3-1
clone size: -
CDR3 DNA: TGTGCCAGCAGCCAAGGGGACAGGAGCTCCTACGAGCAGTACTTC
CDR3 protein: CASSQGDRSSYEQYF

CDR3 length: 13
J gene: TRBJ1-1
D gene: -
V gene: TRBV20-1
clone size: few
CDR3 DNA: TGCAGTGCTAGTGGACAGATTAACACTGAAGCTTTCTTT
CDR3 protein: CSASGQINTEAFF

CDR3 length: 15
J gene: TRBJ2-2
D gene: -
V gene: TRBV7-3
clone size: many
CDR3 DNA: TGTGCCAGCAGTCCGTTGCCCGGGGTAACCGGGGAGCTGTTTTTT
CDR3 protein: CASSPLPGVTGELFF

CDR3 length: 13
J gene: TRBJ2-5
D gene: -
V gene: TRBV20-1
clone size: many
CDR3 DNA: TGCAGTGCAGGACGACGGGAGCAAGAGACCCAGTACTTC
CDR3 protein: CSAGRREQETQYF

CDR3 length: 15
J gene: TRBJ1-5
D gene: -
V gene: TRBV6-6
clone size: many
CDR3 DNA: TGTGCCAGCAGTTACTCGTCTCTCAGCAATCAGCCCCAGCATTTT
CDR3 protein: CASSYSSLSNQPQHF

CDR3 length: 13
J gene: TRBJ1-5
D gene: -
V gene: TRBV19
clone size: -
CDR3 DNA: TGTGCCAGTAGTATACAAACCCAAGAGACCCAGCATTTT
CDR3 protein: CASSIQTQETQHF

CDR3 length: 17
J gene: TRBJ2-2
D gene: TRBD2
V gene: TRBV10-2
clone size: -
CDR3 DNA: TGCGCCAGCTTTCCACGGGGGGTCAATTGGAACACCGGGGAGCTGTTTTTT
CDR3 protein: CASFPRGVNWNTGELFF

CDR3 length: 15
J gene: TRBJ2-7
D gene: -
V gene: TRBV7-9
clone size: few
CDR3 DNA: TGTGCCAGCAGCTTGCTTGGGCCAGGGAGCCACGAGCAGTACTTC
CDR3 protein: CASSLLGPGSHEQYF

CDR3 length: 13
J gene: TRBJ2-7
D gene: TRBD1
V gene: TRBV4-1
clone size: -
CDR3 DNA: TGCGCCAGCAGCCCAGGACAGGGGGTAGGGCAGTACTTC
CDR3 protein: CASSPGQGVGQYF

CDR3 length: 16
J gene: TRBJ2-5
D gene: -
V gene: TRBV4-3
clone size: many
CDR3 DNA: TGCGCCAGCAGCCAAGGCACGACAAATTCTGTAGAGACCCAGTACTTC
CDR3 protein: CASSQGTTNSVETQYF

CDR3 length: 14
J gene: TRBJ1-6
D gene: -
V gene: TRBV5-5
clone size: many
CDR3 DNA: TGTGCCAGCACCCCCCTCGCGGGCAATTCACCCCTCCACTTT
CDR3 protein: CASTPLAGNSPLHF

CDR3 length: 14
J gene: TRBJ1-1
D gene: -
V gene: TRBV12-3/TRBV12-4
clone size: -
CDR3 DNA: TGTGCCAGCGCAGTGGACTATGGCTACACTGAAGCTTTCTTT
CDR3 protein: CASAVDYGYTEAFF

CDR3 length: 16
J gene: TRBJ1-2
D gene: TRBD1
V gene: TRBV9
clone size: few
CDR3 DNA: TGTGCCAGCAGCGATCGAGCGGGACAGGGCATATATGGCTACACCTTC
CDR3 protein: CASSDRAGQGIYGYTF

CDR3 length: 16
J gene: TRBJ2-7
D gene: TRBD2
V gene: TRBV12-3/TRBV12-4
clone size: many
CDR3 DNA: TGTGCCAGCACCCTAAGGCGGGGGGCCGTGGTCTACGAGCAGTACTTC
CDR3 protein: CASTLRRGAVVYEQYF

CDR3 length: 13
J gene: TRBJ1-1
D gene: -
V gene: TRBV29-1
clone size: -
CDR3 DNA: TGCAGCGTTGAAGAACAGGGCGACACTGAAGCTTTCTTT
CDR3 protein: CSVEEQGDTEAFF

CDR3 length: 15
J gene: TRBJ2-5
D gene: -
V gene: TRBV7-9
clone size: -
CDR3 DNA: TGTGCCAGCAGCTTGATGTCTGGTTCGCAAGAGACCCAGTACTTC
CDR3 protein: CASSLMSGSQETQYF

CDR3 length: 14
J gene: TRBJ1-2
D gene: TRBD1
V gene: TRBV5-1
clone size: -
CDR3 DNA: TGCGCCAGCAGCTTCGGGACAGGGGGCTATGGCTACACCTTC
CDR3 protein: CASSFGTGGYGYTF

CDR3 length: 14
J gene: TRBJ1-5
D gene: -
V gene: TRBV2
clone size: -
CDR3 DNA: TGTGCCAGCAGTGAGGGGCAGGGCCCAGGGCCCCAGCATTTT
CDR3 protein: CASSEGQGPGPQHF